Below are 2 T cell receptor beta chains sequenced from a single sample in a study of blood T cell repertoires in COVID-19. TCRdb's table, derived via immunoSEQ multiplex PCR, lists solely in-frame clones and lacks some. Seen here are 210,000 or so clones, 70% to 90% observed once, and the top ten hold 7.4%. Sequencing was done on a sample of PBMCs or T cells enriched from blood (not recorded which). The receptors here all came from a woman aged 40 to 50 with acute COVID-19.

The chain is built from TRBV11-2 and TRBJ1-1; D not resolved. CDR1 and CDR2 (germline): SGHAT, FQNNGV. The CDR3 contains 13 residues. V was clipped by 5 bases and J by 1 base, with 8 bases between them. As DNA, the CDR3 is TGTGCCAGCAGCCAAAACAGGAACACTGAAGCTTTCTTT. This sequence encodes CASSQNRNTEAFF.

The chain recombines TRBV7-9 with TRBJ2-3; possible D gene TRBD1, 5 bases. Germline V gene lookup returns CDR1 SEHNR and CDR2 FQNEAQ (reference sequence). The CDR3 covers 13 residues. The V end was cut by 5 bases, the J end by 11 bases, with 17 bases between. CDR3 sequence reads: CASSLAYSQGQYF. In DNA, the CDR3 is TGTGCCAGCAGCCTCGCCTACAGTCAGGGGCAGTATTTT.